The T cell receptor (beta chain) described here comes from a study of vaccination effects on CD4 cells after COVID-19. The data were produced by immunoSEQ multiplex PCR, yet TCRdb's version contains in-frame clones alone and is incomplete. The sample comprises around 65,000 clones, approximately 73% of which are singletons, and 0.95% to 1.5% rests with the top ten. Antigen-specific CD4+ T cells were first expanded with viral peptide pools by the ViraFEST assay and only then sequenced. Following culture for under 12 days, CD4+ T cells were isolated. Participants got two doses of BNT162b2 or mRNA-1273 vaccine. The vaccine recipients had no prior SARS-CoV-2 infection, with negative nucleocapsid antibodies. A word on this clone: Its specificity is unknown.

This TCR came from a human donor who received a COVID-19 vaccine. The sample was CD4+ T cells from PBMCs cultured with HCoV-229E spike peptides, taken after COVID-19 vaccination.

The CDR3 DNA follows: TGTGCCAGTATCGAAGACAGGGGGCCTGGAAACACCATATATTTT. It is translated as CASIEDRGPGNTIYF. The chain has TRBV19 and TRBJ1-3, with TRBD1 identical over 10 bases. CDR3 length: 15 residues. The germline V gene encodes CDR1 LNHDA and CDR2 SQIVND (reference sequence). The ends lost 7 bases at V and 2 bases at J; junction bases unmatched: 5.